This TCR beta chain was captured in a study of T cell responses to AZD1222 COVID-19 vaccine. Study-level results: Repertoires were obtained only post-peak T cell response. CD4 TCRs linked to vaccination spanned spike, dominating at 160-218 and 743-854. Baseline seropositivity characterized only 5 to 7 AZD1222 recipients.

The CDR3 length is 11 residues. The V and J ends lost 8 bases and 7 bases respectively, with 9 bases between them. The assay was immunoSEQ multiplex PCR, and TCRdb's table has in-frame clones only and misses some. The data show about 120,000 clones, with roughly 93% seen just once and 2.5% to 3% held by the top ten. Comment on this clone: The antigen remains unidentified.

The receptor was derived from an adult in good health. The specimen comprised peripheral blood, sampled on day 0 of AZD1222 vaccination. V and J are TRBV12-3 or TRBV12-4 and TRBJ1-5, with D unresolved. The chain's CDR3 is CASAYGQPQHF. CDR3 bases: TGTGCCAGCGCTTACGGACAGCCCCAGCATTTT.